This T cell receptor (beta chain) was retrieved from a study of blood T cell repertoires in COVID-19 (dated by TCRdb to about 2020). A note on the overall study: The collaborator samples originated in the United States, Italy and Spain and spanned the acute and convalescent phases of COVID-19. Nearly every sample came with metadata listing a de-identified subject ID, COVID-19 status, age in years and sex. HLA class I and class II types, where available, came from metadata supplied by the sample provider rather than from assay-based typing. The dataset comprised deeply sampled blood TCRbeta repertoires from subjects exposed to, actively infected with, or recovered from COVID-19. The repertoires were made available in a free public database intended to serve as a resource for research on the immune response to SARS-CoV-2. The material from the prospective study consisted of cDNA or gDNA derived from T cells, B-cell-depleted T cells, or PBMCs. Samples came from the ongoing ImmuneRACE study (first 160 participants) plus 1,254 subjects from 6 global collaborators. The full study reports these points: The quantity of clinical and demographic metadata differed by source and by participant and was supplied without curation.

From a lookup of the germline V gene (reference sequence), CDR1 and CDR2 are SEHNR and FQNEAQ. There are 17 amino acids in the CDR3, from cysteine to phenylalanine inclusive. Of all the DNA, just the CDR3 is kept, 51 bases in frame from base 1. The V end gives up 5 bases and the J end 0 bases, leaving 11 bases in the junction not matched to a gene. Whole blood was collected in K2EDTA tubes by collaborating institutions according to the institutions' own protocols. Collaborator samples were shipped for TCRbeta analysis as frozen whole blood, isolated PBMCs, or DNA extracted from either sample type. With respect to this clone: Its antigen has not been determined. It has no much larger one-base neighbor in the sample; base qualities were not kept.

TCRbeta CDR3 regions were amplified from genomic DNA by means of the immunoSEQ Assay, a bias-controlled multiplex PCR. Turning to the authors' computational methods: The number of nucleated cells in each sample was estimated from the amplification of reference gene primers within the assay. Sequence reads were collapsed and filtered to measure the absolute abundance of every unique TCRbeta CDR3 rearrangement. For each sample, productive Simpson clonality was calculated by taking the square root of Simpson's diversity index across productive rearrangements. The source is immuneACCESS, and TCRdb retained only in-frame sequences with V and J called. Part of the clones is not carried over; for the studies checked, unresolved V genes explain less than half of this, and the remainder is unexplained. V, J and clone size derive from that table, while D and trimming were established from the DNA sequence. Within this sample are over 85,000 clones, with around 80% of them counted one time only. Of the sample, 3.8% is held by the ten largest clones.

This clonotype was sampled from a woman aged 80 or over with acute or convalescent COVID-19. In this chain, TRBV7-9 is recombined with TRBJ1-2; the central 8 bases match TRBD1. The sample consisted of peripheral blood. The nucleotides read TGTGCCAGCAGCCCCCGTCCCGACAGGGGAGCTAACTATGGCTACACCTTC. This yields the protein CASSPRPDRGANYGYTF.